This entry lists 15 T cell receptor beta chains sequenced from one sample in a study of patients and donors after allogeneic stem cell transplantation. A single record per CDR3 protein comes from TCRdb applying MiXCR to the RT-PCR reads. The table includes about 960,000 distinct CDR3 sequences, approximately 19% detected once. The material sequenced was blood, either unsorted or a sorted T cell fraction (not recorded which). Receptors were obtained from a human donor who was either an allogeneic HSCT recipient or a stem cell or donor lymphocyte infusion donor (not recorded which). It is not recorded whose cells these are; they may come from a transplant donor.

This clonotype has only a few counts. J is TRBJ2-2 and V is TRBV29-1; D may be TRBD1 (6 bases). Trimming removed 7 bases at V and 3 bases at J, with 18 bases between. Germline V gene sequence: CDR1 SQVTM, CDR2 ANQGSEA. The CDR3 consists of 15 residues. The CDR3 protein is CSANRVRTDTGELFF. CDR3 nucleotide sequence: TGCAGCGCAAATCGAGTAAGGACAGACACCGGGGAGCTGTTTTTT.

V and J are TRBV20-1 and TRBJ2-7; TRBD2 agrees at 7 bases. V gave up 5 bases and J gave up 1 base; unmatched junction bases: 8. This CDR3 region has 14 residues. CDR1 is DFQATT and CDR2 is SNEGSKA in the germline V gene (reference sequence). The CDR3 bases are TGCAGTGCTTATCAGCGGGATATATCCTACGAGCAGTACTTC. As protein: CSAYQRDISYEQYF.

The V gene is TRBV20-1, the J gene TRBJ2-3; 7 nucleotides line up with TRBD2. Germline trimming cut 5 bases from V and 0 bases from J; bases unmatched to any gene: 8. Germline-derived CDR1 and CDR2 are DFQATT and SNEGSKA (reference sequence). There are 15 residues in the CDR3. CDR3 nucleotide sequence: TGCAGTGCTGGGCCTTCGCGGGGGAGCACAGATACGCAGTATTTT. Its protein is CSAGPSRGSTDTQYF.

In this sample, this clonotype turned up a few times. This chain uses TRBV12-3 or TRBV12-4 with TRBJ2-5, with 9 nucleotides matching TRBD2. V was pared by 3 bases and J by 5 bases, with 7 bases of the junction left unmatched. The CDR3 is 15 residues long. The CDR3 DNA reads TGTGCCAGCAGTTTGGTAGCGGGGGTCCCGGAGACCCAGTACTTC. Its translation: CASSLVAGVPETQYF.

CDR3: CASSSTTSGGRDEQFF. The CDR3, as DNA: TGTGCCAGCAGTTCCACGACTAGCGGGGGCAGGGATGAGCAGTTCTTC. This chain links TRBV12-3 or TRBV12-4 with TRBJ2-1; the match to TRBD2 covers 12 bases. Unmatched junction bases numbered 9, after V lost 4 bases and J lost 8 bases. The CDR3 runs 16 residues.

This clonotype appeared a few times. The chain links TRBV12-3 or TRBV12-4 to TRBJ1-1; D unresolved. V shed 7 bases and J shed 0 bases, with 9 bases lying between them. The CDR3 consists of 13 residues. DNA of the CDR3: TGTGCCAGCAAGTGGGAAGTGAACACTGAAGCTTTCTTT. Residues: CASKWEVNTEAFF.

V usage is TRBV6-1 and J usage is TRBJ2-3; TRBD2 aligns across 9 bases. V lost 6 bases to trimming and J lost 4 bases; unmatched junction nucleotides: 11. The CDR3 is 16 amino acids. Germline V gene data show CDR1 as MNHNS and CDR2 as SASEGT. The CDR3 reads CASSLFSGSAPDTQYF. CDR3 nucleotide sequence: TGTGCCAGCAGCCTGTTTAGCGGGAGTGCCCCAGATACGCAGTATTTT.

V usage is TRBV12-3 or TRBV12-4 and J usage is TRBJ2-3; TRBD2 matches at 9 bases. V lost 5 bases and J lost 4; bases outside the gene matches: 13. The CDR3 extends over 17 amino acids. The CDR3 region has the DNA TGTGCCAGCAGTCTACGACTAGCGGACTACCTTGCAGATACGCAGTATTTT. Translated: CASSLRLADYLADTQYF.

The rearrangement joins TRBV7-8 to TRBJ2-1; weak D call: TRBD1 (5 bases). V shed 5 bases and J shed 5 bases, with 19 bases lying between them. Germline CDR1 and CDR2: SGHVS and FQNEAQ. There are 16 residues in the CDR3. This CDR3 reads CASSIYRLMGHNEQFF. In DNA form, the CDR3 reads TGTGCCAGCAGCATATACAGGCTTATGGGGCACAATGAGCAGTTCTTC.

This clonotype was seen ten or more times. The rearrangement uses TRBV12-3 or TRBV12-4 and TRBJ2-1, with 8 nucleotides matching TRBD2. The V and J ends lost 7 bases and 0 bases, in that order; junction bases with no gene match: 17. The CDR3 is 19 residues long. The CDR3 spells CASTEGLANTRSSYNEQFF. CDR3 bases: TGTGCCAGCACCGAAGGACTAGCCAATACTAGGAGCTCCTACAATGAGCAGTTCTTC.

The chain combines TRBV12-3 or TRBV12-4 with TRBJ1-6; D perhaps matches TRBD1 (5 bases). This CDR3 has 14 residues. V gave up 7 bases and J gave up 8 bases, with 15 bases separating them. This chain's CDR3 is CASNRGTSYSPLHF. In nucleotides, the CDR3 is TGTGCCAGCAACCGGGGGACCTCCTATTCACCCCTCCACTTT.

In its sample, this clonotype was seen a few times. The chain couples TRBV5-1 to TRBJ1-4; D is uncertain. CDR3 size: 14 residues. From germline, CDR1 is SGHRS and CDR2 YFSETQ. V was shortened by 0 bases and J by 8 bases, with 11 bases between the two germline ends. The CDR3 nucleotides read TGCGCCAGCAGCTTGGAAAAGGGAAGAGAAAAACTGTTTTTT. It codes for CASSLEKGREKLFF. The full variable domain, in which reference TRBV5-1 and TRBJ1-4 provide the parts outside the CDR3, is KAGVTQTPRYLIKTRGQQVTLSCSPISGHRSVSWYQQTPGQGLQFLFEYFSETQRNKGNFPGRFSGRQFSNSRSEMNVSTLELGDSALYLCASSLEKGREKLFFGSGTQLSVL.

A few counts support this clonotype. The rearrangement uses TRBV15 and TRBJ2-3; tentative D call: TRBD2 (6 bases). V lost 0 bases and J 5 bases, leaving 18 bases between the germline ends. This CDR3 is built from 17 residues. Germline CDR1 is LNHNV and CDR2 is YYDKDF (reference sequence). CDR3 region: CATSRDGSSDRGDTQYF. The DNA for the CDR3 is TGTGCCACCAGCAGAGATGGGTCTAGCGACAGAGGAGATACGCAGTATTTT. Based on the CDR3 plus reference TRBV15 and TRBJ2-3, the full variable domain is DAMVIQNPRYQVTQFGKPVTLSCSQTLNHNVMYWYQQKSSQAPKLLFHYYDKDFNNEADTPDNFQSRRPNTSFCFLDIRSPGLGDTAMYLCATSRDGSSDRGDTQYFGPGTRLTVL.

This clonotype was found a few times. The rearrangement uses TRBV5-6 and TRBJ2-2; possibly TRBD2 for D (5 bases). In germline, CDR1 is SGHDT, CDR2 YYEEEE. This CDR3 spans 15 amino acids. Trimming removed 0 bases from V and 4 bases from J, with 10 bases in between. CDR3 residues: CASSLVGEATGELFF. As DNA, the CDR3 is TGTGCCAGCAGCTTGGTCGGGGAAGCCACCGGGGAGCTGTTTTTT.

This clonotype was counted many times. The chain combines TRBV29-1 with TRBJ1-2; unclear D gene. This CDR3 comprises 11 residues. From germline, CDR1 is SQVTM and CDR2 ANQGSEA. Trimming stripped 4 bases from V and 8 bases from J, with 11 bases between. In nucleotides, the CDR3 is TGCAGCGTTGGGGGTGCAGAGGGCTACACCTTC. Protein: CSVGGAEGYTF.